The clone carrying this T cell receptor (beta chain) was seen a few times. What it recognizes is unknown. The data derive from a study of blood T cells in healthy people across ages. The CDR3 runs 14 residues. Trimming cost V 3 bases and J 13 bases; bases outside gene matches: 8. Germline assignment: CDR1 DFQATT and CDR2 SNEGSKA (reference sequence). General study findings and limits: The recorded TCR beta diversity per million T cells decreased in a roughly linear manner with age.

Through a sample-barcoded 5' primer and a J-beta primer mix, a second PCR was run for roughly 6 to 11 cycles. TCRdb processed the 5' RACE reads anew with MiXCR; each CDR3 protein has one entry. The sample lists roughly 1.6 million distinct CDR3 sequences; around 36% were seen once. The sequenced sample was blood. This TCR came from a woman aged 25 to 45 in good health. This chain links TRBV20-1 with TRBJ2-1; 14 bases line up with TRBD2. The CDR3 here is CSASQGLAGEEQFF. DNA of the CDR3: TGCAGTGCTAGTCAGGGACTAGCGGGAGAGGAACAGTTCTTC.